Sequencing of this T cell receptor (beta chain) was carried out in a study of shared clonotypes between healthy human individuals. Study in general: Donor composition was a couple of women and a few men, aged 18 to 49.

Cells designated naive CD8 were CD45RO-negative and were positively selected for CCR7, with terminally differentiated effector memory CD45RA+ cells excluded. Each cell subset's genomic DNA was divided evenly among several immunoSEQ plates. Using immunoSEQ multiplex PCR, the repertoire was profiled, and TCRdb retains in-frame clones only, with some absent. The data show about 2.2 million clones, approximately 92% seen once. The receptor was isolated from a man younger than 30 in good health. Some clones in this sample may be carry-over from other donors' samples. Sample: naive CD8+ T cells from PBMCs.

CDR3 amino acids: CASSPGGTGSYEQYF. The CDR3 region has the DNA TGTGCCAGCAGTCCCGGTGGGACAGGCTCCTACGAGCAGTACTTC. The V gene is TRBV13, the J gene TRBJ2-7; 8 bases line up with TRBD1. The length of the CDR3 is 15 residues. Germline CDR1 is PRHDT and CDR2 is FYEKMQ (reference sequence). The V segment lost 6 bases and the J segment 0 bases; nucleotides outside the gene matches: 7.